The next 26 T cell receptor beta chains were all read from a single sample in a study of blood T cell repertoires in COVID-19. The protocol was immunoSEQ multiplex PCR, while the TCRdb copy is restricted to in-frame clones and leaves out a portion. The sample has about 35,000 clones; approximately 78% are singletons. The material sequenced was peripheral blood. Receptors originate from an elderly man with active or convalescent COVID-19.

The gene calls are TRBV7-2 and TRBJ1-1, with a weak D call TRBD1 (5 bases). Germline CDR1 and CDR2: SGHTA and FQGNSA. V dropped 5 bases and J dropped 5 bases, with 15 bases sitting between them. The CDR3 is made up of 14 amino acids. CDR3 DNA: TGTGCCAGCAGCCTTAGTGGGGGGAGAACTGAAGCTTTCTTT. It is translated as CASSLSGGRTEAFF.

The CDR3 is CATSPTGTGVYGYTF. CDR3 DNA: TGTGCCACCAGCCCAACCGGGACAGGGGTTTATGGCTACACCTTC. The genes are TRBV15 and TRBJ1-2, with 10 bases identical to TRBD1. After removal of 5 bases from V and 5 bases from J, the junction contained 8 bases not matched to a gene. The CDR3 sequence is 15 residues long. Germline loops: CDR1 LNHNV, CDR2 YYDKDF (reference sequence).

The CDR3 DNA reads TGTGCCAGCAGTGAAGCGGGAGGGGTTTTCACCGGGGAGCTGTTTTTT. It is translated as CASSEAGGVFTGELFF. This chain links TRBV6-1 with TRBJ2-2, with 7 bases identical to TRBD2. The germline V gene encodes CDR1 MNHNS and CDR2 SASEGT. The CDR3 length is 16 residues. The V segment lost 0 bases and the J segment 4 bases; nucleotides outside the gene matches: 5.

This sequence joins TRBV5-1 and TRBJ2-5, with 9 bases matching TRBD2. This CDR3 spans 15 amino acids. Trimming removed 4 bases from V and 5 bases from J; junction bases left unmatched: 9. Germline assignment: CDR1 SGHRS and CDR2 YFSETQ. The CDR3 DNA follows: TGCGCCAGCAGCCCGTCGGCGGGAGGGAGTGAGACCCAGTACTTC. Translated: CASSPSAGGSETQYF.

The rearrangement links TRBV5-4 to TRBJ2-2, with D possibly TRBD2 on 6 matching bases. In germline, CDR1 is SGHNT, CDR2 YYREEE (reference sequence). The CDR3 totals 13 residues. Trimming shortened V by 3 bases and J by 6 bases, and 9 bases separated the two germline ends. CDR3 loop: CASSSTSPGELFF. The CDR3 DNA reads TGTGCCAGCAGCTCTACTAGCCCCGGGGAGCTGTTTTTT.

The chain has TRBV6-5 and TRBJ2-3; TRBD2 matches at 8 bases. There are 14 residues in the CDR3. Germline V lookup: CDR1 MNHEY, CDR2 SVGAGI. V trimming: 6 bases; J trimming: 4 bases; junction bases outside the gene matches: 6. CDR3 amino acids: CASRGLGAPDTQYF. CDR3 nucleotides: TGTGCCAGCAGGGGACTAGGGGCCCCAGATACGCAGTATTTT.

This clone was found once. The chain uses TRBV11-3 and TRBJ2-5; 12 bases agree with TRBD2. The germline V gene encodes CDR1 SGHNT and CDR2 YENEEA. The CDR3 is 17 residues long. The V gene end was trimmed by 7 bases and the J gene end by 7 bases; junction bases not matched to a gene: 16. DNA of the CDR3: TGTGCCAGCAACCCGGGGCTAGCGGGAGGGCCTCGGGGGACCCAGTACTTC. Translated: CASNPGLAGGPRGTQYF. Complete variable domain (other parts from reference TRBV11-3 and TRBJ2-5): EAGVVQSPRYKIIEKKQPVAFWCNPISGHNTLYWYLQNLGQGPELLIRYENEEAVDDSQLPKDRFSAERLKGVDSTLKIQPAELGDSAVYLCASNPGLAGGPRGTQYFGPGTRLLVL.

J is TRBJ2-6 and V is TRBV11-2; D ambiguous. The CDR3 is made up of 15 amino acids. Looked up from germline, CDR1 is SGHAT and CDR2 is FQNNGV. The V end lost 3 bases, the J end lost 0 bases, and 6 bases lay between the germline ends. CDR3 residues: CASSFGSSGANVLTF. The CDR3 DNA reads TGTGCCAGCAGCTTTGGCAGCTCTGGGGCCAACGTCCTGACTTTC. The variable domain in full, completed from reference TRBV11-2 and TRBJ2-6, reads EAGVAQSPRYKIIEKRQSVAFWCNPISGHATLYWYQQILGQGPKLLIQFQNNGVVDDSQLPKDRFSAERLKGVDSTLKIQPAKLEDSAVYLCASSFGSSGANVLTFGAGSRLTVL.

CDR3 sequence (DNA): TGTGCCAGCAGCCCCGGCCTAGACGGGAGGGGGGATGAGCAGTTCTTC. Amino acid sequence: CASSPGLDGRGDEQFF. This chain joins TRBV11-3 and TRBJ2-1; TRBD2 matches 8 bases. The CDR3 runs to 16 residues. In germline, CDR1 is SGHNT, CDR2 YENEEA. With 5 bases clipped from V and 8 bases from J, the junction kept 14 bases outside the gene matches.

This chain joins TRBV6-5 and TRBJ1-1, with a tentative D call TRBD1 (6 bases). V lost 2 bases and J 7 bases, leaving 14 bases between the germline ends. CDR3 length: 14 amino acids. Germline lookup yields CDR1 MNHEY and CDR2 SVGAGI. This CDR3 is CASSYGQGTGEAFF. In DNA form, the CDR3 reads TGTGCCAGCAGTTACGGGCAGGGGACGGGTGAAGCTTTCTTT.

The gene calls are TRBV6-5 and TRBJ1-5; D perhaps matches TRBD1 (6 bases). This CDR3 has 16 amino acids. Trimming took off 2 bases at V and 0 bases at J, with 11 bases between the two ends. Germline assignment: CDR1 MNHEY and CDR2 SVGAGI. This CDR3 is CASSYPGDTSNQPQHF. CDR3 bases: TGTGCCAGCAGTTACCCCGGGGACACTAGCAATCAGCCCCAGCATTTT.

This clone was counted once. The chain links TRBV11-2 to TRBJ2-7; weak D call: TRBD2 (6 bases). Germline-derived CDR1 and CDR2 are SGHAT and FQNNGV. There are 14 residues in the CDR3. V was trimmed by 0 bases and J by 5 bases, leaving 11 bases between them. The DNA for the CDR3 is TGTGCCAGCAGCTTAGATCGGGGGTCCCACGAGCAGTACTTC. This translates into CASSLDRGSHEQYF.

This chain uses TRBV7-3 with TRBJ2-1; tentative D call: TRBD2 (6 bases). V lost 1 base and J 7 bases, leaving 8 bases between the germline ends. The CDR3 has 13 amino acids. The germline gives CDR1 SGHTA, CDR2 FQGTGA. The CDR3 spells CASSLIRGNEQFF. The CDR3 coding sequence is TGTGCCAGCAGCTTAATTCGGGGGAATGAGCAGTTCTTC. The full variable domain, completed using reference TRBV7-3 and TRBJ2-1, is GAGVSQTPSNKVTEKGKYVELRCDPISGHTALYWYRQSLGQGPEFLIYFQGTGAADDSGLPNDRFFAVRPEGSVSTLKIQRTERGDSAVYLCASSLIRGNEQFFGPGTRLTVL.

The chain uses TRBV6-6 and TRBJ2-1; TRBD2 agrees at 9 bases. The CDR3 runs 11 residues. Trimming at V came to 5 bases and at J to 14 bases, leaving 4 bases not matched to a gene. The germline V gene encodes CDR1 MNHNY and CDR2 SVGAGI (reference sequence). The chain's CDR3 is CASSLAGTKFF. For the CDR3, the DNA is TGTGCCAGCAGTCTAGCGGGAACAAAGTTCTTC.

This clone was seen more than once but under ten times. The gene calls are TRBV4-1 and TRBJ2-7; possibly TRBD2 for D (5 bases). Per the germline V gene, CDR1 is MGHRA and CDR2 is YSYEKL. Trimming removed 0 bases at V and 3 bases at J, with 6 bases between. CDR3 size: 13 residues. The CDR3 loop reads CASSQDRGYEQYF. In DNA form, the CDR3 reads TGCGCCAGCAGCCAAGATCGGGGCTACGAGCAGTACTTC.

This clone was seen only a few times. V usage is TRBV7-8 and J usage is TRBJ2-7; D possibly corresponds to TRBD2 (6 bases). The ends were cut back, 4 bases at V and 3 bases at J, with 13 bases in the middle. The CDR3 is 14 residues long. Germline values: CDR1 SGHVS, CDR2 FQNEAQ. The CDR3: CASSSRDFNYEQYF. CDR3 DNA: TGTGCCAGCAGCTCTCGGGACTTCAACTACGAGCAGTACTTC.

The rearrangement uses TRBV2 and TRBJ1-2, with D unresolved. The CDR3 is 12 amino acids. The germline V gene has CDR1 SNHLY and CDR2 FYNNEI. V was pared by 0 bases and J by 4 bases, with 3 bases between. CDR3 DNA: TGTGCCAGCAGTGAAGCCCTCTATGGCTACACCTTC. Its translation: CASSEALYGYTF.

V is TRBV6-1 and J is TRBJ1-3; TRBD1 aligns across 7 bases. Germline lookup yields CDR1 MNHNS and CDR2 SASEGT. The CDR3 consists of 16 residues. V trimming: 2 bases; J trimming: 2 bases; junction bases outside the gene matches: 6. CDR3 in DNA: TGTGCCAGCAGTGAACAGGGGGAGATGCCTGGAAACACCATATATTTT. Its translation is CASSEQGEMPGNTIYF.

The V and J genes are TRBV19 and TRBJ2-4; tentative D call: TRBD2 (6 bases). Germline V gives CDR1 LNHDA, CDR2 SQIVND (reference sequence). Trimming removed 6 bases at V and 0 bases at J, with 9 bases between. The CDR3 is 14 amino acids. The CDR3 sequence: CASRPAGAKNIQYF. The CDR3 region has the DNA TGTGCCAGTAGGCCAGCGGGAGCCAAAAACATTCAGTACTTC.

Concerning this clone itself: A read error is possible here, since a much larger clone lies one base away. This rearrangement joins TRBV4-3 to TRBJ1-1; TRBD1 is a possible D gene (6 bases). This CDR3 spans 16 amino acids. CDR1 is LGHNA and CDR2 is YSLEER in the germline V gene. CDR3 sequence (DNA): TGCGCCCGCAGCCGCGGAGGGGGGGGATTGGGTACTGAAGCTTTCTTT. It translates to CARSRGGGGLGTEAFF.

The chain couples TRBV5-4 to TRBJ2-1; TRBD2 aligns across 12 bases. Trimming removed 0 bases from V and 2 bases from J; junction bases left unmatched: 3. This CDR3 is built from 17 residues. Germline loops: CDR1 SGHNT, CDR2 YYREEE (reference sequence). DNA of the CDR3: TGTGCCAGCAGCTTGGTATCTAGCGGGAGGGCCTACAATGAGCAGTTCTTC. It is translated as CASSLVSSGRAYNEQFF.

V usage is TRBV30 and J usage is TRBJ1-4, with a possible D match to TRBD1 (6 bases). V was clipped by 2 bases and J by 7 bases, with 20 bases between them. The CDR3 covers 16 residues. The germline V gene has CDR1 GTSNPN and CDR2 SVGIG (reference sequence). This CDR3 is CAWSRPGRGWSEKLFF. The CDR3 coding sequence is TGTGCCTGGAGTCGGCCTGGCAGGGGATGGTCTGAAAAACTGTTTTTT.

V is TRBV30 and J is TRBJ2-1, with 12 bases identical to TRBD1. Germline V gives CDR1 GTSNPN, CDR2 SVGIG (reference sequence). The CDR3 contains 15 residues. V trimming: 0 bases; J trimming: 12 bases; junction bases outside the gene matches: 9. CDR3 loop: CAWSVRDRGLGGQFF. CDR3 DNA sequence: TGTGCCTGGAGTGTAAGGGACAGGGGGCTCGGTGGGCAGTTCTTC.

The chain combines TRBV11-3 with TRBJ2-7; possible D gene TRBD2, 6 bases. The germline V gene encodes CDR1 SGHNT and CDR2 YENEEA. This CDR3 has 17 residues. V gave up 1 base and J gave up 3 bases, with 19 bases separating them. The CDR3 sequence: CASSLGLDKSDDYEQYF. The CDR3 DNA follows: TGTGCCAGCAGCTTAGGACTAGATAAATCCGATGACTACGAGCAGTACTTC.

The chain couples TRBV5-1 to TRBJ1-1; D is undetermined. This CDR3 has 15 residues. The V and J ends lost 1 base and 1 base respectively, with 11 bases between them. In germline, CDR1 is SGHRS, CDR2 YFSETQ. The chain's CDR3 is CASSLMAGTNTEAFF. DNA of the CDR3: TGCGCCAGCAGCTTGATGGCAGGAACGAACACTGAAGCTTTCTTT.

The V gene is TRBV6-5, the J gene TRBJ2-1; 10 bases map to TRBD2. The CDR3 is 14 amino acids. J was trimmed by 6 bases and V by 6 bases; bases with no gene match: 5. CDR1 is MNHEY, CDR2 SVGAGI, per germline. The CDR3 loop reads CASSKREGPNEQFF. Written as DNA, the CDR3 is TGTGCCAGCAGCAAGCGGGAGGGCCCCAATGAGCAGTTCTTC.